A selection of T cell receptor beta chains follows, all from one sample in a study of blood T cell repertoires in COVID-19. The protocol was immunoSEQ multiplex PCR, while the TCRdb copy is restricted to in-frame clones and leaves out a portion. The profile covers 200,000 to 300,000 clones, with more than 75% appearing a single time and under 3% taken by the ten largest. The sample taken for sequencing was PBMCs or T cells enriched from blood (not recorded which). Receptors were obtained from a young woman who had recovered from COVID-19. CDR3s include the opening cysteine and the closing phenylalanine or tryptophan. Fields, in order: CDR3 DNA, CDR3 protein, J gene, V gene, D gene, CDR3 length, clone size. A D gene is named only where the DNA matches it firmly. Size values are once, few and many counts, or a class for expanded clones, and some rows have none.

CDR3nt: TGTGCCAGCAGCTTAGCGGGAGGCGACACCGGGGAGCTGTTTTTT
CDR3aa: CASSLAGGDTGELFF
j_gene: TRBJ2-2
v_gene: TRBV11-3
d_gene: TRBD2
len: 15
abundance: few

CDR3nt: TGTGCCAGCAGCTTGAACGAGGCGGGTGCCATGTACACTGAAGCTTTCTTT
CDR3aa: CASSLNEAGAMYTEAFF
j_gene: TRBJ1-1
v_gene: TRBV5-6
d_gene: .
len: 17
abundance: .

CDR3nt: TGTGCCAGCAGCTTAGGTACAGGTACTAACTATGGCTACACCTTC
CDR3aa: CASSLGTGTNYGYTF
j_gene: TRBJ1-2
v_gene: TRBV11-2
d_gene: .
len: 15
abundance: many

CDR3nt: TGTGCCAGCAGTTTGTTTCGGGACAGGGCCTACGAGCAGTACTTC
CDR3aa: CASSLFRDRAYEQYF
j_gene: TRBJ2-7
v_gene: TRBV28
d_gene: TRBD1
len: 15
abundance: .

CDR3nt: TGTGCCAGCAGCAGCGGGACAGGCTCCCAGCGCCGGTACTACGAGCAGTACTTC
CDR3aa: CASSSGTGSQRRYYEQYF
j_gene: TRBJ2-7
v_gene: TRBV7-2
d_gene: .
len: 18
abundance: .

CDR3nt: TGTGCCAGCAGGTCTGGCCAGTTCACAGATACGCAGTATTTT
CDR3aa: CASRSGQFTDTQYF
j_gene: TRBJ2-3
v_gene: TRBV27
d_gene: .
len: 14
abundance: .

CDR3nt: TGTGCCAGCCACATAAGGGGCCACTCCTACAATGAGCAGTTCTTC
CDR3aa: CASHIRGHSYNEQFF
j_gene: TRBJ2-1
v_gene: TRBV18
d_gene: .
len: 15
abundance: .

CDR3nt: TGTGCCAGCAGCCAACTTCAACTAGCGGGAAACGAGCAGTACTTC
CDR3aa: CASSQLQLAGNEQYF
j_gene: TRBJ2-7
v_gene: TRBV3-1/TRBV3-2
d_gene: TRBD2
len: 15
abundance: .

CDR3nt: TGTGCCAGCAGCAACCGGGACACAGACTACGAGCAGTACTTC
CDR3aa: CASSNRDTDYEQYF
j_gene: TRBJ2-7
v_gene: TRBV28
d_gene: .
len: 14
abundance: .

CDR3nt: TGCGCCAGCAGCGGAGGACAGGGCCAAGAGACCCAGTACTTC
CDR3aa: CASSGGQGQETQYF
j_gene: TRBJ2-5
v_gene: TRBV5-1
d_gene: TRBD1
len: 14
abundance: .

CDR3nt: TGTGCCAGCAGCCGACTACAGGGCCACTATGGCTACACCTTC
CDR3aa: CASSRLQGHYGYTF
j_gene: TRBJ1-2
v_gene: TRBV7-9
d_gene: .
len: 14
abundance: .

CDR3nt: TGTGCCAGCTCACCAGCGGGCCTTAGCTCCTACGAGCAGTACTTC
CDR3aa: CASSPAGLSSYEQYF
j_gene: TRBJ2-7
v_gene: TRBV18
d_gene: .
len: 15
abundance: .

CDR3nt: TGTGCCAGCAGTTTATGGGGCCGGCAAGAGACCCAGTACTTC
CDR3aa: CASSLWGRQETQYF
j_gene: TRBJ2-5
v_gene: TRBV6-2/TRBV6-3
d_gene: .
len: 14
abundance: .

CDR3nt: TGTGCCAGCAGCTTACGGGGAACTGAAGCTTTCTTT
CDR3aa: CASSLRGTEAFF
j_gene: TRBJ1-1
v_gene: TRBV7-2
d_gene: .
len: 12
abundance: .

CDR3nt: TGTGCCAGCAGTGAGAGGGACAGGATGGCGGGTGGCTACACCTTC
CDR3aa: CASSERDRMAGGYTF
j_gene: TRBJ1-2
v_gene: TRBV2
d_gene: TRBD1
len: 15
abundance: .

CDR3nt: TGTGCCAGCAGCAAAAGCGGAACAGGGCCCGGGGAGCTGTTTTTT
CDR3aa: CASSKSGTGPGELFF
j_gene: TRBJ2-2
v_gene: TRBV11-2
d_gene: .
len: 15
abundance: .

CDR3nt: TGTGCCAGCAGCCCCATGACAGGGGACATCGACGAGCAGTACTTC
CDR3aa: CASSPMTGDIDEQYF
j_gene: TRBJ2-7
v_gene: TRBV14
d_gene: TRBD1
len: 15
abundance: .

CDR3nt: TGCGCCAGCAGCTCCCCGAGGGATGGGTATGGCTACACCTTC
CDR3aa: CASSSPRDGYGYTF
j_gene: TRBJ1-2
v_gene: TRBV5-1
d_gene: .
len: 14
abundance: .

CDR3nt: TGTGCCAGTAGTATCGCGGCTAATCAGCCCCAGCATTTT
CDR3aa: CASSIAANQPQHF
j_gene: TRBJ1-5
v_gene: TRBV19
d_gene: .
len: 13
abundance: .

CDR3nt: TGTGCCAGCAGGGAGGTGGGAGGCGACGAGCAGTACTTC
CDR3aa: CASREVGGDEQYF
j_gene: TRBJ2-7
v_gene: TRBV2
d_gene: .
len: 13
abundance: .

CDR3nt: TGTGCCAGCAGCCTCCAACTCCTCTATGGCTACACCTTC
CDR3aa: CASSLQLLYGYTF
j_gene: TRBJ1-2
v_gene: TRBV5-6
d_gene: .
len: 13
abundance: .

CDR3nt: TGTGCCAGCAGTTTACGCCTCCTAGCGGGAGGCAGCTCCTACGAGCAGTACTTC
CDR3aa: CASSLRLLAGGSSYEQYF
j_gene: TRBJ2-7
v_gene: TRBV27
d_gene: TRBD2
len: 18
abundance: .

CDR3nt: TGCGCCAGCAGCTGGCAGGGGGCATCTTATAATTCACCCCTCCACTTT
CDR3aa: CASSWQGASYNSPLHF
j_gene: TRBJ1-6
v_gene: TRBV5-1
d_gene: TRBD1
len: 16
abundance: .

CDR3nt: TGTGCCAGCAGTCCTAGCGGGGGGGCCGAAAATGAGCAGTTCTTC
CDR3aa: CASSPSGGAENEQFF
j_gene: TRBJ2-1
v_gene: TRBV2
d_gene: TRBD2
len: 15
abundance: .

CDR3nt: TGTGCCAGCAGGTATTACTATTTGCCGACCTCCTCTGGAAACACCATATATTTT
CDR3aa: CASRYYYLPTSSGNTIYF
j_gene: TRBJ1-3
v_gene: TRBV2
d_gene: .
len: 18
abundance: .

CDR3nt: TGTGCCAGCAGTTTACCCTACGGACAGGGTAGTGGCTACACCTTC
CDR3aa: CASSLPYGQGSGYTF
j_gene: TRBJ1-2
v_gene: TRBV28
d_gene: TRBD1
len: 15
abundance: .

CDR3nt: TGTGCCATCAGTCGGGACAGGGGTGGCAATCAGCCCCAGCATTTT
CDR3aa: CAISRDRGGNQPQHF
j_gene: TRBJ1-5
v_gene: TRBV10-3
d_gene: TRBD1
len: 15
abundance: .

CDR3nt: TGCAGTGCTAGTCGTGCGGGAGGGCCACAAGAGACCCAGTACTTC
CDR3aa: CSASRAGGPQETQYF
j_gene: TRBJ2-5
v_gene: TRBV20-1
d_gene: TRBD2
len: 15
abundance: .

CDR3nt: TGTGCCAGCACCGGACAGGGAGAAGGTCAGCCCCAGCATTTT
CDR3aa: CASTGQGEGQPQHF
j_gene: TRBJ1-5
v_gene: TRBV7-9
d_gene: TRBD1
len: 14
abundance: once

CDR3nt: TGTGCCAGCAGTCCAACATGGAACACTGAAGCTTTCTTT
CDR3aa: CASSPTWNTEAFF
j_gene: TRBJ1-1
v_gene: TRBV12-3/TRBV12-4
d_gene: .
len: 13
abundance: .

CDR3nt: TGTGCCAGCAGTTCCTACCCACTGACAGGGGGCCCGGGAAACACCATATATTTT
CDR3aa: CASSSYPLTGGPGNTIYF
j_gene: TRBJ1-3
v_gene: TRBV27
d_gene: TRBD1
len: 18
abundance: .

CDR3nt: TGTGCCAGTAGTATTCAAGGGGCAGGAGGAAACACCATATATTTT
CDR3aa: CASSIQGAGGNTIYF
j_gene: TRBJ1-3
v_gene: TRBV19
d_gene: .
len: 15
abundance: .

CDR3nt: TGTGCCAGCAGCCAAGTATGGGGAGACGGGACCCAGCATTTT
CDR3aa: CASSQVWGDGTQHF
j_gene: TRBJ1-5
v_gene: TRBV4-2
d_gene: .
len: 14
abundance: .

CDR3nt: TGTGCCAGCAGGAAGACAGGGGCGAGTGAAGCTTTCTTT
CDR3aa: CASRKTGASEAFF
j_gene: TRBJ1-1
v_gene: TRBV6-5
d_gene: TRBD1
len: 13
abundance: .

CDR3nt: TGTGCCAGCAGTGAATTCGGTCTAGCGGGGGTTTTTACGCAGTATTTT
CDR3aa: CASSEFGLAGVFTQYF
j_gene: TRBJ2-3
v_gene: TRBV6-1
d_gene: TRBD2
len: 16
abundance: .

CDR3nt: TGTGCCAGCAGCTTTACAGGGCCCTCCTACAATGAGCAGTTCTTC
CDR3aa: CASSFTGPSYNEQFF
j_gene: TRBJ2-1
v_gene: TRBV7-3
d_gene: .
len: 15
abundance: .

CDR3nt: TGTGCCAGCAGCTCAGGGTCCTTGGTCCTGGGCTACACCTTC
CDR3aa: CASSSGSLVLGYTF
j_gene: TRBJ1-2
v_gene: TRBV7-9
d_gene: .
len: 14
abundance: once

CDR3nt: TGCGCCAGCAGTCAATCTTGTTGGGGTCGGGGTCCCCAATATAGCAATCAGCCCCAGCATTTT
CDR3aa: CASSQSCWGRGPQYSNQPQHF
j_gene: TRBJ1-5
v_gene: TRBV23-1
d_gene: .
len: 21
abundance: .

CDR3nt: TGTGCCAGCAGTAACAGGGTCCTATCTGGAAACACCATATATTTT
CDR3aa: CASSNRVLSGNTIYF
j_gene: TRBJ1-3
v_gene: TRBV9
d_gene: .
len: 15
abundance: .

CDR3nt: TGTGCCCTCAGGGACGGGAGAAACTATGGCTACACCTTC
CDR3aa: CALRDGRNYGYTF
j_gene: TRBJ1-2
v_gene: TRBV28
d_gene: .
len: 13
abundance: few

CDR3nt: TGTGCCAGCAGTGATTTGGGACAGCGCTCTGGAAACACCATATATTTT
CDR3aa: CASSDLGQRSGNTIYF
j_gene: TRBJ1-3
v_gene: TRBV6-1
d_gene: TRBD1
len: 16
abundance: .